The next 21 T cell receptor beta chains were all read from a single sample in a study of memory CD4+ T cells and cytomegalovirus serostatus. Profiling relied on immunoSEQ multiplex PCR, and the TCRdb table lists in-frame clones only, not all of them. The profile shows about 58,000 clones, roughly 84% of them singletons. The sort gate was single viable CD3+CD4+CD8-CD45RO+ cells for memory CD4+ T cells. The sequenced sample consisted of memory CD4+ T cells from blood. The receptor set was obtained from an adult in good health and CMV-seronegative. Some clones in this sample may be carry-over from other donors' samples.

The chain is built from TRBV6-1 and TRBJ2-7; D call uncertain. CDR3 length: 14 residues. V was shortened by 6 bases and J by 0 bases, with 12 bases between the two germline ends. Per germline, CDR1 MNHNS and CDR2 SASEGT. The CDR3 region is CASRLRGYSYEQYF. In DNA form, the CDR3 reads TGTGCCAGCAGGCTTCGCGGCTACTCCTACGAGCAGTACTTC.

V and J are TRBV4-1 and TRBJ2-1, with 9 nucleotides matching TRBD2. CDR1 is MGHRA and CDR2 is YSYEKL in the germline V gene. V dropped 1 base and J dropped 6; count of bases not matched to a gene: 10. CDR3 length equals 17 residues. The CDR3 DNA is TGCGCCAGCAGCCAAGTCCTAAGCGGGAGGCTTGCCAATGAGCAGTTCTTC. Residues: CASSQVLSGRLANEQFF.

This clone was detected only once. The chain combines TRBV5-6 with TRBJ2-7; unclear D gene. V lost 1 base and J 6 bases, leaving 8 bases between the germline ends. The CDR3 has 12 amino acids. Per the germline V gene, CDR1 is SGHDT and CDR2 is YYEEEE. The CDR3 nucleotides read TGTGCCAGCAGCTTGTCTGGGTCCGAGCAGTACTTC. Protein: CASSLSGSEQYF.

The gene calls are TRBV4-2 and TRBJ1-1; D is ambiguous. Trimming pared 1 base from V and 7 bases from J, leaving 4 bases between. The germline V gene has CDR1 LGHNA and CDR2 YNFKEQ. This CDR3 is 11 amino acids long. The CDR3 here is CASSQASEAFF. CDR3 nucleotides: TGTGCCAGCAGCCAAGCGAGTGAAGCTTTCTTT.

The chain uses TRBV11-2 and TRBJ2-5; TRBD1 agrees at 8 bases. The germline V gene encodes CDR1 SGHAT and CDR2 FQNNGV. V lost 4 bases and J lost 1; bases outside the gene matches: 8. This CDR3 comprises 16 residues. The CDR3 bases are TGTGCCAGCAGCTCGAGCATAGGGACAGGCCAAGAGACCCAGTACTTC. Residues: CASSSSIGTGQETQYF. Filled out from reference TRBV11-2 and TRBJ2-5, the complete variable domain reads EAGVAQSPRYKIIEKRQSVAFWCNPISGHATLYWYQQILGQGPKLLIQFQNNGVVDDSQLPKDRFSAERLKGVDSTLKIQPAKLEDSAVYLCASSSSIGTGQETQYFGPGTRLLVL.

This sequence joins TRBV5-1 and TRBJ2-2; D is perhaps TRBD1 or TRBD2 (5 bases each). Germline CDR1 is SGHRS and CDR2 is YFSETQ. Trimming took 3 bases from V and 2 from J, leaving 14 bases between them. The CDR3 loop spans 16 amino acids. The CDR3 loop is CASSWDVATNTGELFF. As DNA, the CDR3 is TGCGCCAGCAGCTGGGACGTGGCGACCAACACCGGGGAGCTGTTTTTT.

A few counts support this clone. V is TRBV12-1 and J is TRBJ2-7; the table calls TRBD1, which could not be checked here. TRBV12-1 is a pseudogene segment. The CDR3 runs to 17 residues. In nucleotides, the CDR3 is TGTGCCAGCAGCTTTTCGGACGGACAGGGGGCAAGAGACGAGCAGTACTTC. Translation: CASSFSDGQGARDEQYF.

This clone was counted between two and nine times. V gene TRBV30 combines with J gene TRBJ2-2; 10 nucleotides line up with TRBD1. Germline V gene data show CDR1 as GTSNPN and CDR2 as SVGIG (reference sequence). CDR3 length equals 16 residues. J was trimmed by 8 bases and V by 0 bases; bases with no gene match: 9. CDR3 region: CAWSVGGTGVPGELFF. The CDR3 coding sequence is TGTGCCTGGAGTGTAGGTGGGACAGGGGTGCCGGGGGAGCTGTTTTTT.

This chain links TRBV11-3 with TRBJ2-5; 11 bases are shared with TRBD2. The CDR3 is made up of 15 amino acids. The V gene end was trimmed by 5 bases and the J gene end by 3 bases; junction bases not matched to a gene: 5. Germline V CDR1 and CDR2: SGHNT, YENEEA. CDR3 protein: CASSLSGRAEETQYF. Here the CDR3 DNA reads TGTGCCAGCAGCCTTAGCGGGAGGGCCGAAGAGACCCAGTACTTC. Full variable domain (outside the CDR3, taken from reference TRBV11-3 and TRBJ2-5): EAGVVQSPRYKIIEKKQPVAFWCNPISGHNTLYWYLQNLGQGPELLIRYENEEAVDDSQLPKDRFSAERLKGVDSTLKIQPAELGDSAVYLCASSLSGRAEETQYFGPGTRLLVL.

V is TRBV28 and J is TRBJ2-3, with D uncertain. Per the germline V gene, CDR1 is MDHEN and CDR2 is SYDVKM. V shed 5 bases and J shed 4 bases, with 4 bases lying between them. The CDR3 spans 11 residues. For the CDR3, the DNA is TGTGCCAGCAGTCCATCAGATACGCAGTATTTT. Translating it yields CASSPSDTQYF. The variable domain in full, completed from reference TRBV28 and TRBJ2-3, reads DVKVTQSSRYLVKRTGEKVFLECVQDMDHENMFWYRQDPGLGLRLIYFSYDVKMKEKGDIPEGYSVSREKKERFSLILESASTNQTSMYLCASSPSDTQYFGPGTRLTVL.

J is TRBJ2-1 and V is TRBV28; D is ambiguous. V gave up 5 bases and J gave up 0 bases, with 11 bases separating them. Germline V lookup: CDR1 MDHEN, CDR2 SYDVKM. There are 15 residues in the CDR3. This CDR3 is CASSVALGSYNEQFF. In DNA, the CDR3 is TGTGCCAGCAGTGTGGCTCTTGGCTCCTACAATGAGCAGTTCTTC.

DNA for the CDR3: TGTGCCAGCTCACCATGGGCAAACAACAATGAGCAGTTCTTC. It specifies CASSPWANNNEQFF. The chain links TRBV18 to TRBJ2-1; D is unclear. Germline assignment: CDR1 KGHSH and CDR2 LQKENI. Trimming pared 2 bases from V and 5 bases from J, leaving 10 bases between. The CDR3 has 14 residues.

The CDR3: CASSLRRGSEKLFF. CDR3 sequence (DNA): TGTGCCAGCAGTTTACGCAGGGGATCTGAAAAACTGTTTTTT. The chain recombines TRBV28 with TRBJ1-4; tentative D call: TRBD1 (6 bases). The CDR3 is 14 amino acids. V was clipped by 2 bases and J by 7 bases, with 11 bases between them. Germline V gives CDR1 MDHEN, CDR2 SYDVKM.

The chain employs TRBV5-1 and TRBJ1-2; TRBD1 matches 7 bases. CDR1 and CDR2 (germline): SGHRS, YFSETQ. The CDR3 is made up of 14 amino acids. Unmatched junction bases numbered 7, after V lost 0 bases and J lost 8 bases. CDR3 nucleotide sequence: TGCGCCAGCAGCTTGGCAGGCACAGGGGAAGGCTACACCTTC. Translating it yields CASSLAGTGEGYTF.

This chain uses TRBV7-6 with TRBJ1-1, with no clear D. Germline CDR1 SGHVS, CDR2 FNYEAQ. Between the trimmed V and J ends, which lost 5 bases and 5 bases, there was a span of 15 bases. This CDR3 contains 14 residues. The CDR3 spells CASSQGSGRTEAFF. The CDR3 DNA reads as TGTGCCAGCAGCCAAGGGAGCGGGAGGACTGAAGCTTTCTTT. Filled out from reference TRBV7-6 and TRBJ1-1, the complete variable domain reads GAGVSQSPRYKVTKRGQDVALRCDPISGHVSLYWYRQALGQGPEFLTYFNYEAQQDKSGLPNDRFSAERPEGSISTLTIQRTEQRDSAMYRCASSQGSGRTEAFFGQGTRLTVV.

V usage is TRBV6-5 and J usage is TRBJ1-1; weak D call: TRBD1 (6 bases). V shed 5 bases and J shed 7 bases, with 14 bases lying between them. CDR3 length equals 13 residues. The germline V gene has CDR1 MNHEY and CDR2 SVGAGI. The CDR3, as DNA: TGTGCCAGCAGTCGGGGGCAACCCCTTGAAGCTTTCTTT. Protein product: CASSRGQPLEAFF.

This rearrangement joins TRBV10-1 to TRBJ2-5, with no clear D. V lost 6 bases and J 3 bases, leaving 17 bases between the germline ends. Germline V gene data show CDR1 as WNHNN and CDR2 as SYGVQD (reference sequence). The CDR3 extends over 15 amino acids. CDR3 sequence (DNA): TGCGCCAGCAGGCCCGACTTTTTGATCGAAGAGACCCAGTACTTC. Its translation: CASRPDFLIEETQYF.

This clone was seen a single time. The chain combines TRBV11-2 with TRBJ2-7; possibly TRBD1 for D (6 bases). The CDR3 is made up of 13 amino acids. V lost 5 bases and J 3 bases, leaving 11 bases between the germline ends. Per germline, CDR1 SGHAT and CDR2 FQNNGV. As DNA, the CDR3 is TGTGCCAGCAGCCGACAGGTAAACTACGAGCAGTACTTC. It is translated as CASSRQVNYEQYF.

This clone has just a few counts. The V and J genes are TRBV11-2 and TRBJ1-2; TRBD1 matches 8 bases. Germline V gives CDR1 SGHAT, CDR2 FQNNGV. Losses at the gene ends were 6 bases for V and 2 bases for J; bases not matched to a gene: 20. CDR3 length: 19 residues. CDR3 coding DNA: TGTGCCAGCAGGCTTACGACAGGGGCTCGGAGACACCCAAACTATGGCTACACCTTC. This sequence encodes CASRLTTGARRHPNYGYTF.

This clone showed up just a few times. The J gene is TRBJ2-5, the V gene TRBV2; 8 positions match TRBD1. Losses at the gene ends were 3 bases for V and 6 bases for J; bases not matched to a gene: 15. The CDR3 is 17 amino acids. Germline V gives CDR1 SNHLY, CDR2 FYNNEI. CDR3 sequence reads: CASSEGGLQGEGKTQYF. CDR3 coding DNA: TGTGCCAGCAGTGAGGGGGGCCTACAGGGGGAAGGAAAGACCCAGTACTTC.

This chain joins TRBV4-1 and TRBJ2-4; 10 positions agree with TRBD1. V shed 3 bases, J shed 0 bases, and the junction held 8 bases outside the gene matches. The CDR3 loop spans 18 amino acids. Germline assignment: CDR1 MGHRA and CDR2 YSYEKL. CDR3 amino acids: CASSHGTGTGVAKNIQYF. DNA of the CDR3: TGCGCCAGCAGCCATGGGACCGGGACAGGGGTAGCCAAAAACATTCAGTACTTC.